This T cell receptor (beta chain) emerged from a study of OX40 agonist ivuxolimab in advanced cancers. V trimming: 8 bases; J trimming: 7 bases; junction bases outside the gene matches: 12. The CDR3 length is 15 residues. The germline V gene encodes CDR1 MGHDK and CDR2 SYGVNS. Assay: immunoSEQ multiplex PCR; the TCRdb copy retains only in-frame clones and omits some. The sample consists of about 140,000 clones, roughly 91% of them appearing once. This TCR derives from an adult with an advanced solid tumor such as melanoma, head and neck, liver or kidney cancer. The source material was CD4+ or CD8+ T cells sorted from blood, sampled in a trial of the OX40 agonist ivuxolimab. The chain recombines TRBV25-1 with TRBJ1-4; 8 nucleotides align to TRBD1. Here the CDR3 reads CASGLRTGSGEKLFF. Here the CDR3 DNA reads TGTGCCAGCGGCCTCCGGACAGGGTCGGGTGAAAAACTGTTTTTT.